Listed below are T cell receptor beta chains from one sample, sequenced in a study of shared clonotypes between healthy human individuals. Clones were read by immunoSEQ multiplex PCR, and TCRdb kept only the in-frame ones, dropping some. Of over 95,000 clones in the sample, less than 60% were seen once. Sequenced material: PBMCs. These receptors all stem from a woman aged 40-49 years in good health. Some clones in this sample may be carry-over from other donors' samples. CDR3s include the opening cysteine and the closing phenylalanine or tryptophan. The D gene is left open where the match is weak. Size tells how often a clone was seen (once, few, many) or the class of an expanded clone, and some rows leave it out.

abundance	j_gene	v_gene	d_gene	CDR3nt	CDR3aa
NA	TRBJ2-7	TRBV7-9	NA	TGTGCCAGCAGCTTAGGGGTGGGCTACGAGCAGTACTTC	CASSLGVGYEQYF
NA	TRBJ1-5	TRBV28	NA	TGTGCCAGCAGCGCAAGGATTAGCAATCAGCCCCAGCATTTT	CASSARISNQPQHF
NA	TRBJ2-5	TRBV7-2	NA	TGTGCCAGCAGCTCAATCTACAGTTGGGGGGAAAGGGAGACCCAGTACTTC	CASSSIYSWGERETQYF
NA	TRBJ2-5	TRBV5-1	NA	TGCGCCAGCAGCACCCGACTGCGCGGACAAGAGACCCAGTACTTC	CASSTRLRGQETQYF
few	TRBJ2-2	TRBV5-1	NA	TGCGCCAGCAGCTTGGCTCCGGGAGTAGAGAGGACCGGGGAGCTGTTTTTT	CASSLAPGVERTGELFF
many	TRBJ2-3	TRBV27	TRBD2	TGTGCCAGCTCAAACGGGAGGAGGGCAGATACGCAGTATTTT	CASSNGRRADTQYF
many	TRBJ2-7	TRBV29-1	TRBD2	TGCAGCGGTGTGTCTAGCGGGTTCACCTACGAGCAGTACTTC	CSGVSSGFTYEQYF
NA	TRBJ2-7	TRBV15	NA	TGTGCCACCATCGGGCAGTACTTC	CATIGQYF
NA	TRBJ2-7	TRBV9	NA	TGTGCCAGCAGCGTAGTTGAGGGATCCTACGAGCAGTACTTC	CASSVVEGSYEQYF
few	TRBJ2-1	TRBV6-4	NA	TGTGCCAGCAGCCTCGAAGGGACTGGCAACTACAATGAGCAGTTCTTC	CASSLEGTGNYNEQFF
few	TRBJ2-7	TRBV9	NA	TGTGCCAGCACCCAAAGTTCTAGCGCGGAGGGGGAGCAGTACTTC	CASTQSSSAEGEQYF
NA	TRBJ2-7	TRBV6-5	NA	TGTGCCAGCAGGAACCCGGACGGGGACGAGCAGTACTTC	CASRNPDGDEQYF
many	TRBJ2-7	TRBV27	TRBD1	TGTGCCAGCAGTTTTCGGGCAGGGGGCTCCTACGAGCAGTACTTC	CASSFRAGGSYEQYF
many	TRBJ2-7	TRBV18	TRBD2	TGTGCCAGCTCAGAAGGACTAGCGGAGCTTTCCTACGAGCAGTACTTC	CASSEGLAELSYEQYF
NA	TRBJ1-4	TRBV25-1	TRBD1	TGTGCCAGCGGGACAGGGGGTAATGAAAAACTGTTTTTT	CASGTGGNEKLFF
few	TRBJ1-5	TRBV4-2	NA	TGTGCCAGCAGCCAGACAGGCGGAGGCAATCAGCCCCAGCATTTT	CASSQTGGGNQPQHF
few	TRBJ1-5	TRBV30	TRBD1	TGTGCCTGGAGTCTCGGGACAGGGGCGTTCCAGCCCCAGCATTTT	CAWSLGTGAFQPQHF
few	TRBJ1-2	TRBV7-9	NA	TGTGCCAGCAGCCTCGGTGACTATGGCTACACCTTC	CASSLGDYGYTF
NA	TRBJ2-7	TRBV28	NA	TGTGCCAGCAGTTCCCCGCCCGGCGGAGAGGGGAGGTTATACGAGCAGTACTTC	CASSSPPGGEGRLYEQYF
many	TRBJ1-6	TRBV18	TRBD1	TGTGCCAGCTCACCACCGGCAGGGGGTTCCCTCCACTTT	CASSPPAGGSLHF
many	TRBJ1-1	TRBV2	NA	TGTGCCAGCAGTGAATTACGGAACACTGAAGCTTTCTTT	CASSELRNTEAFF
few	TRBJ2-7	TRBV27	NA	TGTGCCGCCAAAATGTTAGAATACGAGCAGTACTTC	CAAKMLEYEQYF
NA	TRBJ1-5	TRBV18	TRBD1	TGTGCCAGCTCACCTAGCCGGGACAGGATCAGTCAGCCCCAGCATTTT	CASSPSRDRISQPQHF
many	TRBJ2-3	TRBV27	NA	TGTGCCAGCAGTAATAGAGAAAGCAGTACGCAGTATTTT	CASSNRESSTQYF
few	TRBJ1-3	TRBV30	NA	TGTGCCTGGAGTTACCCGAGGGTAGCTGGAAACACCATATATTTT	CAWSYPRVAGNTIYF
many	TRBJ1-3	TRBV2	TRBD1	TGTGCCAGCAGCAGGGGGTTCTCTGGAAACACCATATATTTT	CASSRGFSGNTIYF
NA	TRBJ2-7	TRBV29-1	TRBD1	TGCAGCGTTGAATTTTCCGGACAGGGAGGCGAGCAGTACTTC	CSVEFSGQGGEQYF
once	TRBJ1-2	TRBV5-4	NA	TGTGCCAGCAGCCAACAGAGAGCTAACTATGGCTACACCTTC	CASSQQRANYGYTF
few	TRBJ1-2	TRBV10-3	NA	TGTGCCATCGGGACCCGGGACGGAGACTATGGCTACACCTTC	CAIGTRDGDYGYTF
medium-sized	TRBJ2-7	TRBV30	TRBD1	TGTGCCGGGGCTGGGACAGGGTTGGAGCAGTACTTC	CAGAGTGLEQYF
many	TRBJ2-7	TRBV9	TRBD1	TGTGCCAGCAGCGAAACGACAGGGGGCTTCAACGAGCAGTACTTC	CASSETTGGFNEQYF
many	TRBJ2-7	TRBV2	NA	TGTGCCAGCACCGCGCCAAGTAGGTACGAGCAGTACTTC	CASTAPSRYEQYF
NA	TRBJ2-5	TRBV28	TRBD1	TGTGCCAGCAGTTTACCCCTCGGACAGGGGCGGTATGAGACCCAGTACTTC	CASSLPLGQGRYETQYF